This T cell receptor beta chain came from a study of cytomegalovirus exposure and HLA in healthy donors. Study background: Caucasian-associated ancestry cluster membership applied to about four fifths of about 370 genotyped donors. The study's findings and limits: Later work associated 17,000 or so TCR beta sequences with HLA alleles at 0.05 false discovery rate. As a later analysis revealed, the rate of TCR association differed by HLA locus, with DRB1 most and HLA-C fewest.

The PCR had 60 Vbeta and 13 Jbeta primers. Using immunoSEQ multiplex PCR, the repertoire was profiled, and TCRdb retains in-frame clones only, with some absent. Found here are around 100,000 clones, approximately 80% of them singletons; the top ten hold around 2.6%. CDR1 and CDR2 (germline): SGHVS, FNYEAQ. This CDR3 region has 16 residues. In regard to this clone: What it recognizes is unknown.

This receptor was identified in a woman aged 18 to 35 in good health and CMV-seronegative. The rearrangement joins TRBV7-6 to TRBJ2-5; 9 bases agree with TRBD2. The DNA end is a closer match to TRBJ2-7, so the J assignment may be wrong. Sequences were obtained from PBMCs. CDR3 residues: CASSLGSGRNSYEQYF. The CDR3 DNA follows: TGTGCCAGCAGCTTGGGAAGCGGGAGGAACTCCTACGAGCAGTACTTC.